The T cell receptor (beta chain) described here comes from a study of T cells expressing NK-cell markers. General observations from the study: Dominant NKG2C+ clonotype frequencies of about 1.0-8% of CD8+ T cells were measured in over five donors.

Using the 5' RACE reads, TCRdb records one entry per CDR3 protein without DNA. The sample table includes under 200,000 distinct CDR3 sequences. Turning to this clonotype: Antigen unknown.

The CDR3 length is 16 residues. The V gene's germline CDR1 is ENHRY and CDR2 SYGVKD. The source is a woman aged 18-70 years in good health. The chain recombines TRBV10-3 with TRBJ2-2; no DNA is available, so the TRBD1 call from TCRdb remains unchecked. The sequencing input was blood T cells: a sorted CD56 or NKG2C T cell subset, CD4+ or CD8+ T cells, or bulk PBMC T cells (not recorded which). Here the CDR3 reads CAISAFGTLNTGELFF.